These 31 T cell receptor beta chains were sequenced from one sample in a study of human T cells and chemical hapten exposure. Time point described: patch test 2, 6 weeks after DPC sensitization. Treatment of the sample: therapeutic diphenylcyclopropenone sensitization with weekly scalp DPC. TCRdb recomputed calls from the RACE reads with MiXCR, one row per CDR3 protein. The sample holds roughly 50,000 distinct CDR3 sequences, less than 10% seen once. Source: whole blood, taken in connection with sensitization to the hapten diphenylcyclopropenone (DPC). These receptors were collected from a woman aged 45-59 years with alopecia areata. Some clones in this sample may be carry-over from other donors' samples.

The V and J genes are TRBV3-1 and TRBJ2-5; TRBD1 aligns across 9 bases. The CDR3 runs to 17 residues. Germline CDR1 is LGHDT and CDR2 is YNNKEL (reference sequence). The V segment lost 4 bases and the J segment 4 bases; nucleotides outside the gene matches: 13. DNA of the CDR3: TGTGCCAGCAGCCTAGGACCCGGGACAGGGAAAGGAGAGACCCAGTACTTC. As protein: CASSLGPGTGKGETQYF.

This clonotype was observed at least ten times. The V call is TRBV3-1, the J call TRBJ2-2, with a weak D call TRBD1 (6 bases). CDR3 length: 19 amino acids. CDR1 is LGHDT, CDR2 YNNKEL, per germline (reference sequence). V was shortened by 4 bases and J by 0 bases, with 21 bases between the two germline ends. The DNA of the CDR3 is TGTGCCAGCAGCCCAAACCCCTCCGGACAGAGCTCGAACACCGGGGAGCTGTTTTTT. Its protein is CASSPNPSGQSSNTGELFF. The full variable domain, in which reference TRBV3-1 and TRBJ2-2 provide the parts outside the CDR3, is DTAVSQTPKYLVTQMGNDKSIKCEQNLGHDTMYWYKQDSKKFLKIMFSYNNKELIINETVPNRFSPKSPDKAHLNLHINSLELGDSAVYFCASSPNPSGQSSNTGELFFGEGSRLTVL.

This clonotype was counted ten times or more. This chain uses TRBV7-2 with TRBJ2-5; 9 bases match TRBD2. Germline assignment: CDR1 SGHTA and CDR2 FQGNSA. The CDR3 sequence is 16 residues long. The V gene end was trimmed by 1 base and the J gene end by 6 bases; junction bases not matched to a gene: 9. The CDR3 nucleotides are TGTGCCAGCAGCTTAGAACTAGCGGGCCCGGGAAAGACCCAGTACTTC. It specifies CASSLELAGPGKTQYF.

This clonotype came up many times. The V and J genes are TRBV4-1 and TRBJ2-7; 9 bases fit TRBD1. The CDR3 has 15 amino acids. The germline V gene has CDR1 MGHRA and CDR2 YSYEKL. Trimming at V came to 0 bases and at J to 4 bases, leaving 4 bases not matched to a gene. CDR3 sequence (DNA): TGCGCCAGCAGCCAAGAACCGGGACAGGGTTACGAGCAGTACTTC. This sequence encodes CASSQEPGQGYEQYF.

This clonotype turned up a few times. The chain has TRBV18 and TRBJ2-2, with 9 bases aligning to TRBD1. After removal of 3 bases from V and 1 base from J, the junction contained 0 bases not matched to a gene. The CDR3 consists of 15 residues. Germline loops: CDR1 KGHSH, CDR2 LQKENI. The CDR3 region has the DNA TGTGCCAGCTCACCGGACAGGGGGAACACCGGGGAGCTGTTTTTT. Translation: CASSPDRGNTGELFF.

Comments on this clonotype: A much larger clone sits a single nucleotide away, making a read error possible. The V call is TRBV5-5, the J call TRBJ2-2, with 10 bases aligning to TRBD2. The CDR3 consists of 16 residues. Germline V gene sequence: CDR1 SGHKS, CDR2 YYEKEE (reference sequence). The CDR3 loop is CASSSLSGGSTGQLFF. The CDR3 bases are TGTGCCAGCAGCTCCCTTAGCGGGGGGAGCACCGGGCAGCTGTTTTTT.

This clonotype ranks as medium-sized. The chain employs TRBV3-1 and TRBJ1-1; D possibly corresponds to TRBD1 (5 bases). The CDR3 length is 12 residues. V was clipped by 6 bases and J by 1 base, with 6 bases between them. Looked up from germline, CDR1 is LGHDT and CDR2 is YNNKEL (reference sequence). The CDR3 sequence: CASRRGNTEAFF. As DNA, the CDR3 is TGTGCCAGCAGAAGGGGGAACACTGAAGCTTTCTTT.

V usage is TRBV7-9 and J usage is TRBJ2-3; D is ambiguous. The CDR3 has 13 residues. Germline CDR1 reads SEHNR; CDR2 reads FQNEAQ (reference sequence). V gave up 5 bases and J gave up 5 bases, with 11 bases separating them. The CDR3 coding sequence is TGTGCCAGCAGCCCCAATTACAGAGATACGCAGTATTTT. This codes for CASSPNYRDTQYF.

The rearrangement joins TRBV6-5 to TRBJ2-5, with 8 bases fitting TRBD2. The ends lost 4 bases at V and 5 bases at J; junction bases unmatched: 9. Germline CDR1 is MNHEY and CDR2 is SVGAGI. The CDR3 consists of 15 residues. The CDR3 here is CASSSSRGARETQYF. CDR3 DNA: TGTGCCAGCAGTTCGTCGCGGGGGGCCCGTGAGACCCAGTACTTC.

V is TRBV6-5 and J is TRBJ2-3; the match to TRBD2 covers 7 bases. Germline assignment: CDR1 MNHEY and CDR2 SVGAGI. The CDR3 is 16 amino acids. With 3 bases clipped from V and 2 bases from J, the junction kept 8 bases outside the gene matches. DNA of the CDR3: TGTGCCAGCAGTTATACGGGGGGTTTATTCACAGATACGCAGTATTTT. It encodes CASSYTGGLFTDTQYF.

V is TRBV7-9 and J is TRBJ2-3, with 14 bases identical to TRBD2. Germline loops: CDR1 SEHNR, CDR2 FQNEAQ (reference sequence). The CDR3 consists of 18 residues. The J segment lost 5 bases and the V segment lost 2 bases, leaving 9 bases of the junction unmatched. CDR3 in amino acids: CASSLTGTSGSRGDTQYF. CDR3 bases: TGTGCCAGCAGCTTAACCGGGACTAGCGGGAGTCGGGGAGATACGCAGTATTTT.

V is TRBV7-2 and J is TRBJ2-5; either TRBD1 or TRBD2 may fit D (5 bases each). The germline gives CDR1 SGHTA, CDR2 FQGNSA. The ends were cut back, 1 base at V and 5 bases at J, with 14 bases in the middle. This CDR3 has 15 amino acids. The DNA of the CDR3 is TGTGCCAGCAGCTTAGGAGGGGCTGGTCGGGAGACCCAGTACTTC. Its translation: CASSLGGAGRETQYF.

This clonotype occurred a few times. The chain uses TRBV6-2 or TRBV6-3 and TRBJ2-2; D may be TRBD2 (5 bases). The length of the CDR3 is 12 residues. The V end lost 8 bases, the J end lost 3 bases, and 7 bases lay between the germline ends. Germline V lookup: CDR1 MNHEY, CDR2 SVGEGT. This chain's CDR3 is CASGSYTGELFF. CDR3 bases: TGTGCCAGCGGGAGCTACACCGGGGAGCTGTTTTTT.

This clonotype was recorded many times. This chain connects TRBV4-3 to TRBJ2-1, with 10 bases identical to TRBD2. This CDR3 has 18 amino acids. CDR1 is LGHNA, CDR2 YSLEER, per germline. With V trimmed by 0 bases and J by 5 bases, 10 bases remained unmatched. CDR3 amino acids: CASSQDPSGGVDHNEQFF. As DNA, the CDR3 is TGCGCCAGCAGCCAAGACCCTAGCGGGGGCGTTGACCACAATGAGCAGTTCTTC.

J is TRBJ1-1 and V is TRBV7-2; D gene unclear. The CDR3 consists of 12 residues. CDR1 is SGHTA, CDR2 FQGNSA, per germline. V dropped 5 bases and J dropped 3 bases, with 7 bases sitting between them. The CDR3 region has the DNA TGTGCCAGCAGCCTACCCTACACTGAAGCTTTCTTT. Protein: CASSLPYTEAFF.

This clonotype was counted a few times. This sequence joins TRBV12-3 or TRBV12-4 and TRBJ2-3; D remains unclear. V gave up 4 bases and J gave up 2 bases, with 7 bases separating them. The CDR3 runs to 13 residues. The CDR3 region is CASSSRHTDTQYF. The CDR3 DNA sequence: TGTGCCAGCAGTTCCCGCCACACAGATACGCAGTATTTT.

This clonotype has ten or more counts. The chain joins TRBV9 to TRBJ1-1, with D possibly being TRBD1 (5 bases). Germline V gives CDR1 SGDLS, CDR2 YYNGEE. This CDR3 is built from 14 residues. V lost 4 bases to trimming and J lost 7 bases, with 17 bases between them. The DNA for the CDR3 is TGTGCCAGCAGCCAGCGGGGGAATAAAGGTGAAGCTTTCTTT. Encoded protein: CASSQRGNKGEAFF.

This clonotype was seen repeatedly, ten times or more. The CDR3 region is CASNRQGRMNTEAFF. The CDR3 nucleotides are TGTGCCAGCAACAGACAGGGGAGAATGAACACTGAAGCTTTCTTT. The gene calls are TRBV21-1 and TRBJ1-1; the table's D call, TRBD1, was not checked against the DNA. TRBV21-1 is an annotated pseudogene. This CDR3 has 15 amino acids.

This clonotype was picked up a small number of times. The CDR3 nucleotides read TGTGCCAGCACCCTTCTCTGGACAGGCGGGAAGTCTGAAGCTTTCTTT. Encoded protein: CASTLLWTGGKSEAFF. The V gene is TRBV12-3 or TRBV12-4, the J gene TRBJ1-1, with 7 bases that match TRBD1. This CDR3 comprises 16 residues. V was pared by 7 bases and J by 6 bases, with 17 bases of the junction left unmatched.

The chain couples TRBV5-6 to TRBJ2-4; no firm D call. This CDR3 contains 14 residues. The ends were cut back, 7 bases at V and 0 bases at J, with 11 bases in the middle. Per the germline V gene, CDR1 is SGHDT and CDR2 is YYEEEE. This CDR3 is CASGFFVAKNIQYF. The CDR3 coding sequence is TGTGCCAGCGGATTTTTCGTAGCCAAAAACATTCAGTACTTC.

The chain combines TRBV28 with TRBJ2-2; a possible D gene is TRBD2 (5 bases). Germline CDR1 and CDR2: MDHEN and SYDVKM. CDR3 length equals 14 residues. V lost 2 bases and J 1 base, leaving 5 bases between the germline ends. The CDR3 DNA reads TGTGCCAGCAGTTTAGGAGGGAACACCGGGGAGCTGTTTTTT. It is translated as CASSLGGNTGELFF.

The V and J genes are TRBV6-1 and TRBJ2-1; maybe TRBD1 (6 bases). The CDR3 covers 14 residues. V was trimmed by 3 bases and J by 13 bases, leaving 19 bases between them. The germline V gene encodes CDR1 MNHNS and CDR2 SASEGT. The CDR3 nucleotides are TGTGCCAGCAGTGAGACGCGGTCGGTGGGGGCCCAGTTCTTC. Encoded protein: CASSETRSVGAQFF.

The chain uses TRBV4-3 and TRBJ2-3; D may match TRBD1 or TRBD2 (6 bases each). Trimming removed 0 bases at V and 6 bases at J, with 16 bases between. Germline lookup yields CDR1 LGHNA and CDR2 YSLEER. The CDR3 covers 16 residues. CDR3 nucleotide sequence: TGCGCCAGCAGCCAAGATGATGGAGGGGGACGGGATACGCAGTATTTT. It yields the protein CASSQDDGGGRDTQYF.

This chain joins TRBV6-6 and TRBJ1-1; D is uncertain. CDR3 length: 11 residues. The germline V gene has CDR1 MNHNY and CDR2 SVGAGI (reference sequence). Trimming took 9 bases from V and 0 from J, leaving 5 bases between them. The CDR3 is CASLMNTEAFF. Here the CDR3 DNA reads TGTGCCAGTCTTATGAACACTGAAGCTTTCTTT.

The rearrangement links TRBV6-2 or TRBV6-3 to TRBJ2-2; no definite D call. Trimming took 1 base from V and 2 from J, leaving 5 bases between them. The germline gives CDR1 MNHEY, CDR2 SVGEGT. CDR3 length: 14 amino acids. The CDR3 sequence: CASSYWDNTGELFF. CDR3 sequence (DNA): TGTGCCAGCAGTTACTGGGATAACACCGGGGAGCTGTTTTTT.

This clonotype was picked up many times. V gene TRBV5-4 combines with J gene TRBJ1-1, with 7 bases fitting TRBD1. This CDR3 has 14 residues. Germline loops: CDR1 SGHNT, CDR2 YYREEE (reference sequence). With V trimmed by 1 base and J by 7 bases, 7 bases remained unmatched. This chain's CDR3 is CASSLRDRGGEAFF. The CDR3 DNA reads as TGTGCCAGCAGCTTGCGGGACAGAGGGGGTGAAGCTTTCTTT.

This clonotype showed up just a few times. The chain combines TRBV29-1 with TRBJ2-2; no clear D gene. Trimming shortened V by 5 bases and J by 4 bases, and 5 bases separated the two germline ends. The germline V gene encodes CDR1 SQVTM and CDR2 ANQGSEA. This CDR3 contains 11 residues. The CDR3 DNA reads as TGCAGCGTTCTGGCCACCGGGGAGCTGTTTTTT. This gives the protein CSVLATGELFF.

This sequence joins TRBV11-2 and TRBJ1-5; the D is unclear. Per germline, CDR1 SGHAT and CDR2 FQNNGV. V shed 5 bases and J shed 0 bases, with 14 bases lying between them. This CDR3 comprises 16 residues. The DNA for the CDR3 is TGTGCCAGCAGCCCTCCATTACCGCTTAGCAATCAGCCCCAGCATTTT. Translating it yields CASSPPLPLSNQPQHF.

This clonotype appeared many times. The CDR3 reads CASSREDRNQPQHF. The CDR3 DNA follows: TGTGCCAGCAGTCGCGAGGACAGAAATCAGCCCCAGCATTTT. The J gene is TRBJ1-5, the V gene TRBV6-5, with a tentative D call TRBD1 (6 bases). This CDR3 spans 14 amino acids. V was cut by 5 bases and J by 4 bases, with 12 bases left in between. The germline CDR1 and CDR2 sequences are MNHEY and SVGAGI.

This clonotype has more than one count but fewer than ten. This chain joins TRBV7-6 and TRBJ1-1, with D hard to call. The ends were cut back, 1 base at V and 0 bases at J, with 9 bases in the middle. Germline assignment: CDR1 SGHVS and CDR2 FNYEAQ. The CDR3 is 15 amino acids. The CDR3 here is CASSLGQTLNTEAFF. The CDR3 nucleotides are TGTGCCAGCAGCTTAGGGCAGACCCTGAACACTGAAGCTTTCTTT.

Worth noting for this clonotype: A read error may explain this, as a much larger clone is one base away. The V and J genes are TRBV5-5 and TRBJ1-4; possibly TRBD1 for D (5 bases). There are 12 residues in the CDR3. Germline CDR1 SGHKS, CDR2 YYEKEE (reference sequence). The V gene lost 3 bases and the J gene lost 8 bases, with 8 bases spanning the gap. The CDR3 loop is CASSWGEEKLFF. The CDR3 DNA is TGTGCCAGCAGCTGGGGGGAGGAAAAACTGTTTTTT.